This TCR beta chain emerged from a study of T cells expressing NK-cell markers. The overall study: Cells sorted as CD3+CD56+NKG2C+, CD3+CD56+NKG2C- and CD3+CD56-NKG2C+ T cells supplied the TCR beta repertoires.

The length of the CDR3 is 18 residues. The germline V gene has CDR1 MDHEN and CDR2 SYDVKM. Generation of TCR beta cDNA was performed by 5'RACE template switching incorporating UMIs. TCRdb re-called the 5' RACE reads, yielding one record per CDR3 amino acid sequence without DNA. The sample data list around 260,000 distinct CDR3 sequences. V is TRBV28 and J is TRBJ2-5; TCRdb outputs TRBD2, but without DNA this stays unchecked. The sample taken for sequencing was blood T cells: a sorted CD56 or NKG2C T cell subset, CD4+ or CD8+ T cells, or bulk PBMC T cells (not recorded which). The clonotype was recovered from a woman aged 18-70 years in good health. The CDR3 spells CASSFKGPLAGGGETQYF. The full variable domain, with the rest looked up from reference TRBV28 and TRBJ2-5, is DVKVTQSSRYLVKRTGEKVFLECVQDMDHENMFWYRQDPGLGLRLIYFSYDVKMKEKGDIPEGYSVSREKKERFSLILESASTNQTSMYLCASSFKGPLAGGGETQYFGPGTRLLVL.